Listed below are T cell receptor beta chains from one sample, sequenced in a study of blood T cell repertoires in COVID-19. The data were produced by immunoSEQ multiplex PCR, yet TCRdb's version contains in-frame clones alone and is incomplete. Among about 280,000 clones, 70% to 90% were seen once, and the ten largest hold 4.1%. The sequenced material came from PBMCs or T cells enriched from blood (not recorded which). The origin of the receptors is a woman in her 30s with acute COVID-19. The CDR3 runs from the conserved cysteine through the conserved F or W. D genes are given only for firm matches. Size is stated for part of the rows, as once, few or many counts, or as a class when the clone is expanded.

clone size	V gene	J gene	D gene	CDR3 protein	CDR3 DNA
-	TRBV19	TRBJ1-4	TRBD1	CASSIDRGTNEKLFF	TGTGCCAGTAGTATTGACAGGGGGACTAATGAAAAACTGTTTTTT
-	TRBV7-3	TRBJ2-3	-	CASSLTREDTQYF	TGTGCCAGCAGCTTAACCCGGGAAGATACGCAGTATTTT
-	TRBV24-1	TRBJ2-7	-	CATSDSRGSGYEQYF	TGTGCCACCAGTGATTCGCGGGGATCGGGCTACGAGCAGTACTTC
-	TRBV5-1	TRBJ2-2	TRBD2	CASSLYPSGNDFATGELFF	TGCGCCAGCAGCTTGTACCCTAGCGGGAACGACTTTGCCACCGGGGAGCTGTTTTTT
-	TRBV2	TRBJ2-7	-	CASRGSSYEQYF	TGTGCCAGCAGAGGGAGCTCCTACGAGCAGTACTTC
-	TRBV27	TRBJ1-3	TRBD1	CASSLGTAGNTIYF	TGTGCCAGCAGTTTGGGGACAGCTGGAAACACCATATATTTT
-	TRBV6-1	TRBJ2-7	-	CASSEPRLGVQYF	TGTGCCAGCAGTGAGCCCCGCCTAGGCGTGCAGTACTTC
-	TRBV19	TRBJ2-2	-	CASNTQRNANTGELFF	TGTGCCAGTAACACCCAGCGGAACGCGAACACCGGGGAGCTGTTTTTT
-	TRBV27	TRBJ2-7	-	CASTYMSVAETYEQYF	TGTGCCAGCACTTACATGTCGGTAGCGGAAACCTACGAGCAGTACTTC
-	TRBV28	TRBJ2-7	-	CASSLYNEQYF	TGTGCCAGCAGTTTATATAACGAGCAGTACTTC
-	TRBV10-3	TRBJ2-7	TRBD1	CAISESGQGYEQYF	TGTGCCATCAGTGAGTCGGGACAGGGTTACGAGCAGTACTTC
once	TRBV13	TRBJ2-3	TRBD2	CASSGTSGKTDTQYF	TGTGCCAGCAGCGGGACTAGCGGGAAAACAGATACGCAGTATTTT
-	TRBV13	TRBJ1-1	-	CASSYGQMNTEAFF	TGTGCCAGCAGCTACGGACAGATGAACACTGAAGCTTTCTTT
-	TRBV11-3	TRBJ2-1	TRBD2	CASSSGGLAGGLGEQFF	TGTGCCAGCAGCTCCGGTGGTCTAGCGGGAGGGCTGGGGGAGCAGTTCTTC
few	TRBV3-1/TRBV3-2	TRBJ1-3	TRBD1	CASSPRDSGNTIYF	TGTGCCAGCAGCCCACGGGACAGTGGAAACACCATATATTTT
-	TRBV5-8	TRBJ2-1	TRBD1	CASSHFTGQAYNEQFF	TGTGCCAGCAGCCATTTTACGGGACAGGCCTACAATGAGCAGTTCTTC
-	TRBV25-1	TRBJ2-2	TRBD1	CASTGQGFTGELFF	TGTGCCAGCACAGGACAGGGTTTCACTGGGGAGCTGTTTTTT
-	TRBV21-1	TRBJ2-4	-	CASSLKNQGKNIQYF	TGTGCCAGCAGCCTAAAGAACCAGGGGAAAAACATTCAGTACTTC
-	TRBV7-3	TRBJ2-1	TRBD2	CASSPSGGQYNEQFF	TGTGCCAGCAGCCCAAGCGGGGGCCAATACAATGAGCAGTTCTTC
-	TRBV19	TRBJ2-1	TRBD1	CASTLGQGAGNEQFF	TGTGCCAGTACCCTGGGCCAGGGGGCTGGAAATGAGCAGTTCTTC
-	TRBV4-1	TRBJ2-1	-	CASSQGVSSYNEQFF	TGCGCCAGCAGCCAAGGCGTGAGCTCCTACAATGAGCAGTTCTTC
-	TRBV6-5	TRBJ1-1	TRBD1	CASTNRGEYTEAFF	TGTGCCAGCACTAACAGGGGTGAGTACACTGAAGCTTTCTTT
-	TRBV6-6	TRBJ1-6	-	CASSYSERNSPLHF	TGTGCCAGCAGTTACTCGGAGCGGAATTCACCCCTCCACTTT
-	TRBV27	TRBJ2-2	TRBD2	CASSLAGGTGGTGELFF	TGTGCCAGCAGTTTAGCGGGAGGGACGGGTGGCACCGGGGAGCTGTTTTTT
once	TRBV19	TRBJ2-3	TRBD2	CASSQTSGIPDTQYF	TGTGCCAGTAGCCAGACTAGCGGGATCCCGGATACGCAGTATTTT
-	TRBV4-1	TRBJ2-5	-	CASSNMPGDSQYF	TGCGCCAGCAGCAACATGCCCGGGGACTCCCAGTACTTC
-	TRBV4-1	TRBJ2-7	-	CASSPTPRVDYEQYF	TGCGCCAGCAGCCCGACTCCCAGGGTTGACTACGAGCAGTACTTC
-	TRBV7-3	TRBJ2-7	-	CASSLGDSDSYEQYF	TGTGCCAGCAGCTTAGGGGACTCCGACTCCTACGAGCAGTACTTC
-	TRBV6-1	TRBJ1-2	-	CASSEAPDYGYTF	TGTGCCAGCAGTGAAGCTCCAGACTATGGCTACACCTTC
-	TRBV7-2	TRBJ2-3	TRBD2	CASSLSGGRATDTQYF	TGTGCCAGCAGCTTATCTGGCGGGAGGGCCACAGATACGCAGTATTTT
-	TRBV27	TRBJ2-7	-	CASSFGRNYEQYF	TGTGCCAGCAGTTTCGGGAGAAATTACGAGCAGTACTTC
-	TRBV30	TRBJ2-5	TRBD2	CAWRPVGRAQGETQYF	TGTGCCTGGAGGCCGGTCGGGAGGGCCCAAGGGGAGACCCAGTACTTC
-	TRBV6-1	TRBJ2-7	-	CASSDASAVSYEQYF	TGTGCCAGCAGTGACGCTAGCGCCGTATCCTACGAGCAGTACTTC
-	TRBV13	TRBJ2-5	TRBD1	CASSSGTGRETQYF	TGTGCCAGCAGCTCCGGGACAGGGAGGGAGACCCAGTACTTC
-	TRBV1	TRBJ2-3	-	CTSSTPGLAGAADTQYF	TGCACCAGCAGCACTCCGGGACTAGCGGGAGCGGCAGATACGCAGTATTTT
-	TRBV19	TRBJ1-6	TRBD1	CASSMFFWDREDNSPLHF	TGTGCCAGTAGTATGTTTTTTTGGGACAGGGAGGATAATTCACCCCTCCACTTT
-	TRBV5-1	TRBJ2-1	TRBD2	CASSLGTSGRLSSYNEQFF	TGCGCCAGCAGCTTGGGGACTAGCGGGAGGCTAAGCTCCTACAATGAGCAGTTCTTC
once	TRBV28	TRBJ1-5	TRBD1	CASSQQPRDRGKWGSNQPQHF	TGTGCCAGCAGTCAACAACCCCGGGACAGGGGGAAGTGGGGTAGCAATCAGCCCCAGCATTTT
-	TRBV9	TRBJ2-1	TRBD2	CASSVTSGSYNEQFF	TGTGCCAGCAGCGTGACTAGCGGCTCCTACAATGAGCAGTTCTTC
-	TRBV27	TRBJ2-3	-	CASSLALPTDTQYF	TGTGCCAGCAGTTTAGCACTACCCACAGATACGCAGTATTTT
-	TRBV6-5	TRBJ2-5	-	CASSYLGGRETQYF	TGTGCCAGCAGTTACTTGGGGGGGCGGGAGACCCAGTACTTC
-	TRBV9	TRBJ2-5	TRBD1	CASSVGQGDTQYF	TGTGCCAGCAGCGTAGGACAGGGAGACACCCAGTACTTC
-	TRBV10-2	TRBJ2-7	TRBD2	CASSRLAGEKYEQYF	TGCGCCAGCAGTCGACTAGCGGGAGAAAAGTACGAGCAGTACTTC
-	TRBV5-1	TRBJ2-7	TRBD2	CASSLGAGGAYEQYF	TGCGCCAGCAGCTTGGGAGCGGGGGGAGCCTACGAGCAGTACTTC
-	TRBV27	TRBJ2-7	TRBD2	CASSQTSGSLYEQYF	TGTGCCAGCAGCCAAACTAGCGGGAGTCTCTATGAGCAGTACTTC
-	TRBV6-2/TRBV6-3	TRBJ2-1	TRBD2	CASSYTGLAGWSYNEQFF	TGTGCCAGCAGTTACACAGGACTAGCGGGGTGGTCCTACAATGAGCAGTTCTTC
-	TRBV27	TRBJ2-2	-	CASRHRGLTSNTGELFF	TGTGCCAGCAGACATAGGGGCCTAACATCGAACACCGGGGAGCTGTTTTTT
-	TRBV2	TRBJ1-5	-	CASSETGNQPQHF	TGTGCCAGCAGTGAAACAGGGAATCAGCCCCAGCATTTT
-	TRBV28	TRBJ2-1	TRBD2	CASLAGVRGEQFF	TGTGCCAGTTTAGCGGGAGTAAGGGGGGAGCAGTTCTTC
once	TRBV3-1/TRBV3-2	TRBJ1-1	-	CASSHAGLNTEAFF	TGTGCCAGCAGCCATGCAGGGCTGAACACTGAAGCTTTCTTT
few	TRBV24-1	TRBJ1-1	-	CATSYRDTEAFF	TGTGCCACCAGTTACAGGGACACTGAAGCTTTCTTT
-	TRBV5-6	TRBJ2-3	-	CASSAGQYF	TGTGCCAGCAGCGCCGGGCAGTATTTT
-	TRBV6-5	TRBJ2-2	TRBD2	CASRGLANTGELFF	TGTGCCAGTAGGGGACTAGCGAACACCGGGGAGCTGTTTTTT